These 15 T cell receptor beta chains share one sample of origin, sequenced in a study of OX40 agonist ivuxolimab in advanced cancers. TCRdb's table, derived via immunoSEQ multiplex PCR, lists solely in-frame clones and lacks some. The sample has 50,000 to 65,000 clones, 80% to 90% seen once; the top ten hold 9.5% to 15%. The source material was CD4+ or CD8+ T cells sorted from blood, sampled in a trial of the OX40 agonist ivuxolimab. These receptors came from an adult with an advanced solid tumor such as melanoma, head and neck, liver or kidney cancer.

This clone showed up just a few times. The V and J genes are TRBV14 and TRBJ2-2, with D perhaps matching TRBD2 (6 bases). There are 20 residues in the CDR3. CDR1 and CDR2 from the germline V gene are SGHDN and FVKESK. The ends were cut back, 3 bases at V and 5 bases at J, with 28 bases in the middle. CDR3 in amino acids: CASSQSRDSLKVIRTGELFF. The CDR3 DNA is TGTGCCAGCAGCCAGAGCCGGGACTCACTCAAGGTTATACGAACCGGGGAGCTGTTTTTT.

In this sample, this clone turned up once. The chain uses TRBV19 and TRBJ1-5; D gene unclear. Germline lookup yields CDR1 LNHDA and CDR2 SQIVND (reference sequence). Between the trimmed V and J ends, which lost 2 bases and 2 bases, there was a span of 10 bases. The CDR3 covers 15 residues. The CDR3 nucleotides are TGTGCCAGTAGTATAAGGGCGGCTGGCAATCAGCCCCAGCATTTT. As protein: CASSIRAAGNQPQHF. The full variable domain, with the rest looked up from reference TRBV19 and TRBJ1-5, is DGGITQSPKYLFRKEGQNVTLSCEQNLNHDAMYWYRQDPGQGLRLIYYSQIVNDFQKGDIAEGYSVSREKKESFPLTVTSAQKNPTAFYLCASSIRAAGNQPQHFGDGTRLSIL.

The rearrangement joins TRBV27 to TRBJ2-7; either TRBD1 or TRBD2 may supply D (5 bases each). With 10 bases removed from V and 8 bases from J, the gap between germline ends came to 15 bases. Germline V gene data show CDR1 as MNHEY and CDR2 as SMNVEV (reference sequence). CDR3 length equals 11 residues. Written as DNA, the CDR3 is TGTGCCACCAGCAGCGAGGGGAAGCAGTACTTC. Protein: CATSSEGKQYF.

The rearrangement uses TRBV5-6 and TRBJ2-5; 7 bases agree with TRBD2. J was trimmed by 4 bases and V by 2 bases; bases with no gene match: 8. The CDR3 contains 15 residues. CDR1 SGHDT and CDR2 YYEEEE come from the germline V gene. This CDR3 reads CASSFFAGVRETQYF. Here the CDR3 DNA reads TGTGCCAGCAGCTTCTTTGCGGGGGTTAGAGAGACCCAGTACTTC.

This clone was seen a few times. The V and J genes are TRBV9 and TRBJ2-7, with 8 positions matching TRBD1. The CDR3 has 16 residues. Germline CDR1 is SGDLS and CDR2 is YYNGEE. V shed 0 bases, J shed 0 bases, and the junction held 5 bases outside the gene matches. This chain's CDR3 is CASSVEPQGASYEQYF. CDR3 in DNA: TGTGCCAGCAGCGTAGAACCTCAGGGGGCCTCCTACGAGCAGTACTTC.

This chain connects TRBV25-1 to TRBJ2-7, with D perhaps TRBD2 (5 bases). The CDR3 sequence is 12 residues long. V lost 10 bases and J 3 bases, leaving 13 bases between the germline ends. In germline, CDR1 is MGHDK, CDR2 SYGVNS. CDR3 protein: CATSRDRYEQYF. CDR3 nucleotides: TGTGCCACCTCCCGGGATCGCTACGAGCAGTACTTC.

CDR3 region: CASSSPLAPYEQYF. The CDR3 nucleotides read TGTGCCAGCAGTTCCCCCCTAGCCCCCTACGAGCAGTACTTC. The chain uses TRBV27 and TRBJ2-7, with D perhaps matching TRBD2 (5 bases). Germline V gives CDR1 MNHEY, CDR2 SMNVEV (reference sequence). V was pared by 4 bases and J by 2 bases, with 12 bases between. The CDR3 extends over 14 amino acids.

The chain has TRBV6-6 and TRBJ2-1, with 7 bases aligning to TRBD2. Germline V gene data show CDR1 as MNHNY and CDR2 as SVGAGI (reference sequence). V lost 6 bases and J lost 0; bases outside the gene matches: 5. The CDR3 has 15 amino acids. The CDR3 spells CASSPLANSYNEQFF. The CDR3, as DNA: TGTGCCAGCAGCCCACTAGCGAACTCCTACAATGAGCAGTTCTTC.

The chain is built from TRBV27 and TRBJ2-1, with 8 bases lining up with TRBD2. The CDR3 sequence is 15 residues long. V lost 6 bases and J lost 7; bases outside the gene matches: 11. The germline gives CDR1 MNHEY, CDR2 SMNVEV (reference sequence). CDR3 coding DNA: TGTGCCAGCAGCCGCCGGGGCGGGGGGCCAAATGAGCAGTTCTTC. Translated: CASSRRGGGPNEQFF.

This chain connects TRBV29-1 to TRBJ2-2; D is undetermined. The CDR3 totals 13 residues. Germline assignment: CDR1 SQVTM and CDR2 ANQGSEA. The ends were cut back, 6 bases at V and 3 bases at J, with 11 bases in the middle. The DNA of the CDR3 is TGCAGCGTCGCTCTCCCGGACACCGGGGAGCTGTTTTTT. It is translated as CSVALPDTGELFF.

The rearrangement uses TRBV7-6 and TRBJ2-1; D may be TRBD1 or TRBD2 (5 bases each). The V end was cut by 8 bases, the J end by 10 bases, with 12 bases between. The CDR3 spans 11 residues. The germline CDR1 and CDR2 sequences are SGHVS and FNYEAQ. In DNA, the CDR3 is TGTGCCAGCTATGGGGGACGGGAGCAGTTCTTC. As protein: CASYGGREQFF.

The CDR3: CASSYFHNEQFF. The CDR3 DNA reads TGTGCCAGCAGCTATTTCCACAATGAGCAGTTCTTC. The V gene is TRBV7-3, the J gene TRBJ2-1, with unresolved D. Per the germline V gene, CDR1 is SGHTA and CDR2 is FQGTGA. With 4 bases removed from V and 5 bases from J, the gap between germline ends came to 6 bases. This CDR3 has 12 amino acids.

The rearrangement joins TRBV5-6 to TRBJ2-1, with D unresolved. Germline V gives CDR1 SGHDT, CDR2 YYEEEE. V gave up 4 bases and J gave up 3 bases, with 5 bases separating them. CDR3 length: 12 amino acids. As DNA, the CDR3 is TGTGCCAGCAGCGTCAGCTACAATGAGCAGTTCTTC. Its protein is CASSVSYNEQFF.

The CDR3 DNA reads as TGTGCCAGCACCTATGGGGGTCCTGACAATCAGCCCCAGCATTTT. It is translated as CASTYGGPDNQPQHF. The chain recombines TRBV7-8 with TRBJ1-5; the D gene is possibly TRBD1 (5 bases). CDR1 SGHVS and CDR2 FQNEAQ come from the germline V gene. The CDR3 totals 15 residues. The ends were cut back, 7 bases at V and 3 bases at J, with 16 bases in the middle.

The chain joins TRBV6-6 to TRBJ2-7, with TRBD2 identical over 7 bases. CDR1 MNHNY and CDR2 SVGAGI come from the germline V gene (reference sequence). This CDR3 has 16 residues. V gave up 2 bases and J gave up 3 bases; unmatched junction bases: 10. The CDR3 nucleotides are TGTGCCAGCAGTTACGGAGCGGGCGGGAGACTCTACGAGCAGTACTTC. Translating it yields CASSYGAGGRLYEQYF.